This T cell receptor beta chain originates from a study of regulatory T cells in long-lasting Graves disease. The time point is: newly diagnosed GD, antithyroid drugs for less than 3 months. The TCR library used RNA extracted from PBMCs. Losses at the gene ends were 5 bases for V and 3 bases for J; bases not matched to a gene: 8. The CDR3 runs to 16 residues. Looked up from germline, CDR1 is KGHDR and CDR2 is SFDVKD. With respect to this clonotype: Its cognate antigen is unknown.

Arm-PCR of CDR3 regions and iRepertoire HTBI primers were used to build TCR beta libraries. TCRdb re-derived calls from the multiplex PCR reads in MiXCR, one entry per CDR3 protein. The sample has hundreds of thousands of distinct CDR3 sequences, roughly 15% seen once; the top ten hold 15% to 20%. Study-level findings and limits: Only peripheral blood was studied, not thyroid tissue. Persistent disease was associated with favored TRBV28 usage and with favored use of TRBJ1-2 and TRBJ2-5.

A further study also used this sample, focusing on T cells in Graves' hyperthyroidism and ophthalmopathy. From that second work: Patients aged 18 to 65 had newly diagnosed hyperthyroidism lasting under 2 months.

The chain joins TRBV24-1 to TRBJ2-1, with 8 bases aligning to TRBD2. Material: peripheral blood mononuclear cells (PBMCs), obtained at new diagnosis, from a patient treated with antithyroid drugs. The TCR comes from a young woman with Graves disease. The CDR3 here is CATSAGGRFFYNEQFF. CDR3 coding DNA: TGTGCCACCAGTGCGGGCGGGAGGTTCTTCTACAATGAGCAGTTCTTC.